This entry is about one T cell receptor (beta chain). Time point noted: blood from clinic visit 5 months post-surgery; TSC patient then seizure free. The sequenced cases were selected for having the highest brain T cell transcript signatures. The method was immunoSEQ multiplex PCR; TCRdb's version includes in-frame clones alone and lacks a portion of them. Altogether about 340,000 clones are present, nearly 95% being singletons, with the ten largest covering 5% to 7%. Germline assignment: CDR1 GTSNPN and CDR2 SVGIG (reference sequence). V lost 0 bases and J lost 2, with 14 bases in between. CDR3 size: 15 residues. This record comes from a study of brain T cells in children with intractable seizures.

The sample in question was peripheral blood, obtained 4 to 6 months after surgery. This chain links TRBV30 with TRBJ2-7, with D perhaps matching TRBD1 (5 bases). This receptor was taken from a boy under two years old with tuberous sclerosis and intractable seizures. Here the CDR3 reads CAWSVKGAETYEQYF. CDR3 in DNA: TGTGCCTGGAGTGTAAAAGGGGCGGAAACCTACGAGCAGTACTTC.